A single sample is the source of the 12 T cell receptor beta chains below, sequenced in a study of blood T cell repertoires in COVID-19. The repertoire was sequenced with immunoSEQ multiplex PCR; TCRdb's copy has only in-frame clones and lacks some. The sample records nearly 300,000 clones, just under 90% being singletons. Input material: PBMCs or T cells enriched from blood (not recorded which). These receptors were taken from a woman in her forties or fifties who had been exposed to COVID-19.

CDR3 region: CASSYPAGTGGYEQYF. CDR3 nucleotides: TGTGCCAGCAGTTACCCGGCCGGGACAGGGGGTTACGAGCAGTACTTC. The rearrangement uses TRBV6-5 and TRBJ2-7, with 11 bases aligning to TRBD1. Germline lookup yields CDR1 MNHEY and CDR2 SVGAGI. V shed 2 bases and J 4 bases; nucleotides not matched to a gene: 7. The CDR3 has 16 amino acids.

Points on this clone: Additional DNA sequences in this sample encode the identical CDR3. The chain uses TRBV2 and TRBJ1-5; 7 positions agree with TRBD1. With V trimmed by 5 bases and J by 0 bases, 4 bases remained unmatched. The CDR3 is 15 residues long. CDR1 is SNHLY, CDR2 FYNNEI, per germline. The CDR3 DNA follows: TGTGCCAGCAGTCGACAGGGATATAGCAATCAGCCCCAGCATTTT. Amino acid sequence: CASSRQGYSNQPQHF.

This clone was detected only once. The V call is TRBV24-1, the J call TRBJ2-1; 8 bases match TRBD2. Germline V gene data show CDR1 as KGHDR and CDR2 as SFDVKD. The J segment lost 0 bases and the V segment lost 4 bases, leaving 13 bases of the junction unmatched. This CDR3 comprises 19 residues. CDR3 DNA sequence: TGTGCCACCAGTGACGCCAGTGCCTTAGCGGGGAGCTCCTACAATGAGCAGTTCTTC. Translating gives CATSDASALAGSSYNEQFF.

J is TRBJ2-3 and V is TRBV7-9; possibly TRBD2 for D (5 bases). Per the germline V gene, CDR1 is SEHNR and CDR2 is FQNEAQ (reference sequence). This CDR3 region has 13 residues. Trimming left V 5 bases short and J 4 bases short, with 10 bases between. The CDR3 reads CASSPGSSDTQYF. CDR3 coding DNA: TGTGCCAGCAGCCCGGGGAGCTCAGATACGCAGTATTTT.

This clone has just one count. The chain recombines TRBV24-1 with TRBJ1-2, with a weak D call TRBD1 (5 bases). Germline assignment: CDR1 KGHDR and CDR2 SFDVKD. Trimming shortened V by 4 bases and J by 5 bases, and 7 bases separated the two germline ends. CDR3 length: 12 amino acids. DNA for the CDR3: TGTGCCACCAGTGAGGGGGGGTATGGCTACACCTTC. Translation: CATSEGGYGYTF.

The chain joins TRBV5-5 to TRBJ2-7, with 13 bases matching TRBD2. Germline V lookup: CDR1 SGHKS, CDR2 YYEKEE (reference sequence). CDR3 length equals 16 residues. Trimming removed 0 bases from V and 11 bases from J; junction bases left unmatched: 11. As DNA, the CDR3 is TGTGCCAGCAGCTTGGGTGTGACTAGCGGGGGGTCCAGGGAGTACTTC. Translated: CASSLGVTSGGSREYF.

As DNA, the CDR3 is TGTGCCAGTAAGGGGGGGTCCTATAATTCACCCCTCCACTTT. It specifies CASKGGSYNSPLHF. The chain uses TRBV19 and TRBJ1-6, with TRBD1 as a possible D gene (6 bases). The length of the CDR3 is 14 residues. Germline CDR1 and CDR2: LNHDA and SQIVND (reference sequence). The V end lost 7 bases, the J end lost 1 base, and 8 bases lay between the germline ends.

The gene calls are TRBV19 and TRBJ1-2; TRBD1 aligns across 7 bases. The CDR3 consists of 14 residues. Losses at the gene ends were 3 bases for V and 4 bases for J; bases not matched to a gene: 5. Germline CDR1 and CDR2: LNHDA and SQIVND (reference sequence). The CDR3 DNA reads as TGTGCCAGTAGTATCGGCGGGACAGCCTATGGCTACACCTTC. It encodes CASSIGGTAYGYTF.

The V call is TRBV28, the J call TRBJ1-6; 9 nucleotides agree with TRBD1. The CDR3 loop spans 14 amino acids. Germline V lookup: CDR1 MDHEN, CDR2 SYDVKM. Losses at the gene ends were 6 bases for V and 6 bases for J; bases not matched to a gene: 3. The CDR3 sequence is CASRQGASNSPLHF. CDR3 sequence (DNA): TGTGCCAGCAGACAGGGGGCAAGTAATTCACCCCTCCACTTT.

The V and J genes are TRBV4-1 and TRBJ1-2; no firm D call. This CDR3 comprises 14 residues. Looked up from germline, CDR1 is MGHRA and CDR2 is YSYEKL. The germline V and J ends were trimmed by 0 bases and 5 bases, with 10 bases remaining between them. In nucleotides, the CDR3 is TGCGCCAGCAGCCAAGATGGGCAATTGTATGGCTACACCTTC. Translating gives CASSQDGQLYGYTF.

The CDR3 sequence is CATSRDLVQQSLFF. The CDR3 DNA sequence: TGTGCCACCAGCAGAGATTTAGTACAACAGTCCCTGTTTTTT. The V and J genes are TRBV15 and TRBJ1-4; no firm D call. Germline CDR1 and CDR2: LNHNV and YYDKDF (reference sequence). V shed 0 bases and J shed 14 bases, with 16 bases lying between them. This CDR3 has 14 residues.

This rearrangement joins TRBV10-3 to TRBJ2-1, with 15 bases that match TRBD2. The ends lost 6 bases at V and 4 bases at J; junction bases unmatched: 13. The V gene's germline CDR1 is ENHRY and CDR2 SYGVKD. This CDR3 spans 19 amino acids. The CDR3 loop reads CAIRTGTSGGRPTYNEQFF. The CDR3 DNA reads TGTGCCATCAGAACCGGGACTAGCGGGGGGCGCCCCACTTACAATGAGCAGTTCTTC.